This TCR beta chain is drawn from a study of beta chain features in type 1 diabetes. cDNA synthesis used the whole RNA isolate, giving expressed TCRB sequences. Measured with immunoSEQ multiplex PCR; TCRdb has only the in-frame clones, and not every one. The sample carries hundreds of thousands of clones, 10% to 15% recorded once. This CDR3 has 18 residues. The V gene's germline CDR1 is ENHRY and CDR2 SYGVKD. V lost 4 bases, J lost 0 bases, and 16 bases lay in between. General study findings and limits: At VDJ recombination sites, type 1 diabetes patients had fewer insertions and more deleted nucleotides. People with Type 1 diabetes carried modestly yet significantly shorter TCRB CDR3s in all four CD4+ subsets. Shorter templates might be favored by PCR, equally in patients and controls. No resolution was reached here on whether HLA type influences TCRB rearrangement.

Regarding this clone: Its antigen is as yet unknown.

CD4+ naive, central memory, regulatory and stem cell-like memory cells were sorted via CD45RO/CCR7/CD25/CD127/CD95/CD27. The sequence was collected from a woman younger than 35 with type 1 diabetes. The gene calls are TRBV10-3 and TRBJ2-6; possibly TRBD1 for D (7 bases). Sequencing input: naive CD4+ T cells from blood. CDR3 DNA sequence: TGTGCCATCAGTGGGGAGGAGGACAGGCGCTCTGGGGCCAACGTCCTGACTTTC. Its translation: CAISGEEDRRSGANVLTF.